The present entry profiles one T cell receptor beta chain with its context. What it binds is not known. TCRdb derives one entry per CDR3 protein from the 5' RACE reads, leaving out DNA. This sample's table has roughly 120,000 distinct CDR3 sequences. These data come from a study of T cells expressing NK-cell markers. General observations from the study: Of CD8+ T cells, 1.0-7.0% belonged to dominant NKG2C+ clonotypes in 5 to 7 donors.

This CDR3 region has 13 residues. The germline gives CDR1 MGHDK, CDR2 SYGVNS. The V and J genes are TRBV25-1 and TRBJ1-5. The source is a woman aged 18 to 69 in good health. Sequencing used blood T cells: a sorted CD56 or NKG2C T cell subset, CD4+ or CD8+ T cells, or bulk PBMC T cells (not recorded which). The CDR3 loop reads CASSEGGNQPQHF.